These T cell receptor beta chains were read from a single sample in a study of shared clonotypes between healthy human individuals. Generated by immunoSEQ multiplex PCR, the TCRdb table keeps only in-frame clones and is missing some. This table has 550,000 to 600,000 clones, roughly 98% appearing once. Material for sequencing was naive CD8+ T cells sorted from blood. The receptors were sampled from a young man in good health. Each CDR3 is given with its conserved first and last residue. A D gene is named only where the DNA matches it firmly. Not all rows give a size; the values are once, few, many and, for expanded clones, a class.

>NA|TRBJ2-7|NA|TRBV27
CASSFGQSYEQYF
TGTGCCAGCAGTTTTGGTCAATCCTACGAGCAGTACTTC
>once|TRBJ1-1|NA|TRBV4-1
CASSQGRDTEAFF
TGCGCCAGCAGCCAAGGCCGGGACACTGAAGCTTTCTTT
>NA|TRBJ1-4|NA|TRBV5-8
CASSYLGGIATNEKLFF
TGTGCCAGCAGCTACCTAGGGGGTATCGCAACTAATGAAAAACTGTTTTTT
>NA|TRBJ2-1|NA|TRBV7-7
CAPLPSDDNEQFF
TGTGCTCCATTGCCTAGCGATGACAATGAGCAGTTCTTC
>NA|TRBJ2-1|NA|TRBV27
CASSPQLALDEQFF
TGTGCCAGCAGTCCCCAACTAGCTCTGGATGAGCAGTTCTTC
>once|TRBJ1-1|NA|TRBV29-1
CSVAPRSTEAFF
TGCAGCGTAGCTCCCAGGTCCACTGAAGCTTTCTTT
>NA|TRBJ2-5|TRBD1|TRBV25-1
CASLPQDRGMQETQYF
TGTGCCAGCCTTCCCCAGGACAGGGGGATGCAAGAGACCCAGTACTTC
>NA|TRBJ2-1|NA|TRBV5-1
CASSLGQGSYNEQFF
TGCGCCAGCAGCTTGGGGCAGGGTTCATACAATGAGCAGTTCTTC
>NA|TRBJ2-2|NA|TRBV6-4
CASSRIAEGTGELFF
TGTGCCAGCAGTCGAATAGCGGAGGGCACCGGGGAGCTGTTTTTT
>NA|TRBJ1-1|NA|TRBV29-1
CSVTGAQNTEAFF
TGCAGCGTTACTGGGGCCCAGAACACTGAAGCTTTCTTT
>NA|TRBJ2-5|NA|TRBV9
CASSPVGSGTQYF
TGTGCCAGCAGCCCAGTCGGCAGCGGGACCCAGTACTTC
>NA|TRBJ1-5|TRBD1|TRBV6-5
CASSYSTGSPQHF
TGTGCCAGCAGTTACTCGACAGGGTCGCCCCAGCATTTT
>NA|TRBJ2-1|NA|TRBV4-1
CASSLYEGGGPSNEQFF
TGCGCCAGCAGCCTCTACGAAGGGGGAGGGCCCAGCAATGAGCAGTTCTTC
>NA|TRBJ2-3|NA|TRBV7-6
CASSLGTPMDTQYF
TGTGCCAGCAGCTTGGGGACTCCTATGGATACGCAGTATTTT
>NA|TRBJ2-7|NA|TRBV9
CASSARLRGVPYEQYF
TGTGCCAGCAGCGCCCGCCTCAGGGGAGTCCCTTACGAGCAGTACTTC
>NA|TRBJ2-5|NA|TRBV7-8
CASWAPQETQYF
TGTGCCAGCTGGGCACCACAAGAGACCCAGTACTTC
>NA|TRBJ1-1|NA|TRBV19
CASSMGKGIYTEAFF
TGTGCCAGTAGTATGGGAAAGGGGATCTACACTGAAGCTTTCTTT
>once|TRBJ2-5|NA|TRBV27
CASSSYQETQYF
TGTGCCAGCAGTTCGTACCAAGAGACCCAGTACTTC
>once|TRBJ2-7|NA|TRBV11-1
CASSPRHRESFEQYF
TGTGCCAGCAGCCCTAGACACCGGGAGTCCTTCGAGCAGTACTTC
>NA|TRBJ1-2|NA|TRBV21-1
CAIFQGARGYTF
TGTGCCATCTTTCAGGGGGCCCGGGGCTACACCTTC
>NA|TRBJ2-2|NA|TRBV11-2
CASSRLGAWLGELFF
TGTGCCAGCAGCCGTTTGGGGGCGTGGCTCGGGGAGCTGTTTTTT
>NA|TRBJ1-5|NA|TRBV4-2
CASSQHNQPQHF
TGTGCCAGCAGCCAACACAATCAGCCCCAGCATTTT
>NA|TRBJ2-3|NA|TRBV27
CASSSMGNLGDTQYF
TGTGCCAGCAGTTCCATGGGCAACCTAGGGGATACGCAGTATTTT
>NA|TRBJ2-7|NA|TRBV5-4
CASSLMGEWTYEQYF
TGTGCCAGCAGCTTGATGGGGGAGTGGACCTACGAGCAGTACTTC
>NA|TRBJ1-1|NA|TRBV29-1
CSVYRVTEAFF
TGCAGCGTATACAGGGTGACTGAAGCTTTCTTT
>once|TRBJ1-2|NA|TRBV29-1
CSVDGRNYGYTF
TGCAGCGTTGACGGCAGAAACTATGGCTACACCTTC
>NA|TRBJ1-4|NA|TRBV4-1
CASSQAPLGGDEKLFF
TGCGCCAGCAGCCAAGCCCCCCTAGGGGGGGATGAAAAACTGTTTTTT
>once|TRBJ2-5|NA|TRBV18
CASSPPGGETQYF
TGTGCCAGCTCACCACCGGGCGGGGAGACCCAGTACTTC
>NA|TRBJ2-7|TRBD1|TRBV27
CATRQGQAYEQYF
TGTGCCACCAGACAGGGCCAAGCCTACGAGCAGTACTTC
>NA|TRBJ2-1|NA|TRBV14
CASSHAPPRVYNEQFF
TGTGCCAGCAGCCACGCCCCGCCGAGGGTCTACAATGAGCAGTTCTTC
>NA|TRBJ2-1|NA|TRBV27
CASRQGGNEQFF
TGTGCCAGCAGACAGGGTGGGAATGAGCAGTTCTTC
>NA|TRBJ2-3|NA|TRBV7-9
CASRGGADTQYF
TGTGCCAGCAGGGGGGGAGCAGATACGCAGTATTTT
>NA|TRBJ2-2|NA|TRBV19
CASSMPPHTGELFF
TGTGCCAGTAGTATGCCCCCGCACACCGGGGAGCTGTTTTTT
>NA|TRBJ2-7|NA|TRBV15
CATRPGNKHEQYF
TGTGCCACCAGACCCGGGAATAAGCACGAGCAGTACTTC
>NA|TRBJ2-1|NA|TRBV7-3
CASSLTHEQFF
TGTGCCAGCAGCTTAACCCATGAGCAGTTCTTC
>NA|TRBJ2-3|NA|TRBV7-9
CATRGWGSPDTQYF
TGTGCCACCCGGGGATGGGGGTCTCCAGATACGCAGTATTTT
>NA|TRBJ2-1|TRBD1|TRBV29-1
CSSQGVGYNEQFF
TGCAGCAGCCAGGGGGTTGGCTACAATGAGCAGTTCTTC
>few|TRBJ2-7|TRBD1|TRBV7-3
CASSPTGIEQYF
TGTGCCAGCAGCCCGACAGGGATTGAGCAGTACTTC
>NA|TRBJ2-3|NA|TRBV11-3
CASSFQGPTDTQYF
TGTGCCAGCAGCTTTCAGGGGCCCACAGATACGCAGTATTTT
>once|TRBJ2-7|TRBD1|TRBV7-3
CASSLTAGTGVYEQYF
TGTGCCAGCAGCTTAACGGCTGGGACAGGTGTCTACGAGCAGTACTTC
>once|TRBJ2-7|TRBD2|TRBV11-3
CASSPGLAGTYEQYF
TGTGCCAGCAGCCCGGGACTAGCGGGGACCTACGAGCAGTACTTC
>NA|TRBJ2-5|TRBD1|TRBV14
CASSPTGKQETQYF
TGTGCCAGCAGCCCGACAGGGAAACAAGAGACCCAGTACTTC
>NA|TRBJ2-7|NA|TRBV9
CASSVGSSVSYEQYF
TGTGCCAGCAGCGTAGGGTCTAGCGTCTCCTACGAGCAGTACTTC
>NA|TRBJ2-7|TRBD1|TRBV6-5
CASSKQGAFYEQYF
TGTGCCAGCAGTAAACAGGGGGCGTTCTACGAGCAGTACTTC
>once|TRBJ2-2|TRBD2|TRBV27
CASRMGLADTGELFF
TGTGCCAGCAGGATGGGACTAGCGGACACCGGGGAGCTGTTTTTT
>NA|TRBJ2-1|TRBD2|TRBV6-6
CASSYSTSGSTEQFF
TGTGCCAGCAGTTACTCCACTAGCGGGAGCACTGAGCAGTTCTTC
>NA|TRBJ1-2|TRBD1|TRBV6-5
CASSWQGGRGYTF
TGTGCCAGCAGTTGGCAGGGGGGTCGGGGCTACACCTTC
>NA|TRBJ1-3|NA|TRBV28
CASRKDGTLWNTIYF
TGTGCCAGCAGAAAAGACGGAACCCTCTGGAACACCATATATTTT
>NA|TRBJ2-1|NA|TRBV29-1
CSVEGYNEQFF
TGCAGCGTTGAAGGTTACAATGAGCAGTTCTTC
>NA|TRBJ2-7|NA|TRBV5-6
CASSWGSYEQYF
TGTGCCAGCAGCTGGGGGAGCTACGAGCAGTACTTC